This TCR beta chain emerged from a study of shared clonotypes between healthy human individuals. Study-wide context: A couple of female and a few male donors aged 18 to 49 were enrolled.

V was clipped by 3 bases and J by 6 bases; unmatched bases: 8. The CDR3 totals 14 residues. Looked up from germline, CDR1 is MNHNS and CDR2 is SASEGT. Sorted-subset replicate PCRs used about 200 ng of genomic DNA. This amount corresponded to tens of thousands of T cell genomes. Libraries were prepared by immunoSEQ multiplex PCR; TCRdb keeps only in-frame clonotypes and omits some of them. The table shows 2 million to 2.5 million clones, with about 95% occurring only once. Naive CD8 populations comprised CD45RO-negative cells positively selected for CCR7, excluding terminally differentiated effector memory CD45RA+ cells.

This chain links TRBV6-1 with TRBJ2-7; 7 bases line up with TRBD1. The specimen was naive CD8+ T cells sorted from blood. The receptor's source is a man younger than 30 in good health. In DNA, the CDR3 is TGTGCCAGCAGTGAGGCAGGGGGTGCGGGCGAGCAGTACTTC. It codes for CASSEAGGAGEQYF.